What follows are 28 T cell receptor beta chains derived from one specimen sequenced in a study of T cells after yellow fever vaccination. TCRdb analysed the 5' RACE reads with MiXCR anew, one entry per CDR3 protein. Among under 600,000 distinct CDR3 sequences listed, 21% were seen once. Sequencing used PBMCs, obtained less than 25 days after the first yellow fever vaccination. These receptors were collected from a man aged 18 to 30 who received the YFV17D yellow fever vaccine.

The CDR3 sequence is CAWSLRANQPQHF. The CDR3 DNA reads TGTGCCTGGAGTCTCAGGGCGAATCAGCCCCAGCATTTT. The V and J genes are TRBV30 and TRBJ1-5, with a tentative D call TRBD1 (5 bases). This CDR3 is built from 13 residues. V shed 2 bases and J shed 4 bases, with 9 bases lying between them. The germline V gene encodes CDR1 GTSNPN and CDR2 SVGIG (reference sequence).

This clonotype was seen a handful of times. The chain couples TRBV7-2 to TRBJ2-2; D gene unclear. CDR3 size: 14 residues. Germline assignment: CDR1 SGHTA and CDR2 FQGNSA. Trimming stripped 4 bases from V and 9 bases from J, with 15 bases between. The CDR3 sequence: CASSSPRPGRELFF. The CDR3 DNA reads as TGTGCCAGCAGCTCCCCTCGGCCCGGACGGGAGCTGTTTTTT.

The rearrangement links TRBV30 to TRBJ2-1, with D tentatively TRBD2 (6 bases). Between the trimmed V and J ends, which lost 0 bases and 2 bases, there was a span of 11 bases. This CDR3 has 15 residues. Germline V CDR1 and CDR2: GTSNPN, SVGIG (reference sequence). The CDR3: CAWSVLGGTYNEQFF. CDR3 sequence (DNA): TGTGCCTGGAGTGTACTTGGGGGGACCTACAATGAGCAGTTCTTC.

CDR3 DNA sequence: TGTGCCAGCAGCACAATGGATGGCCGCTCCTACAATGAGCAGTTCTTC. Encoded protein: CASSTMDGRSYNEQFF. V usage is TRBV5-4 and J usage is TRBJ2-1; D gene ambiguous. V lost 4 bases and J 0 bases, leaving 14 bases between the germline ends. This CDR3 is 16 amino acids long. CDR1 and CDR2 from the germline V gene are SGHNT and YYREEE (reference sequence).

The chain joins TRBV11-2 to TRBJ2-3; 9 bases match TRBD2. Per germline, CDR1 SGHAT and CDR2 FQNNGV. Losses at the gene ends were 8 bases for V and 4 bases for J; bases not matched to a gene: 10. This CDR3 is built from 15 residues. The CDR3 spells CASSDEGTSSDTQYF. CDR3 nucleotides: TGTGCCAGCTCCGACGAAGGGACTAGCTCAGATACGCAGTATTTT.

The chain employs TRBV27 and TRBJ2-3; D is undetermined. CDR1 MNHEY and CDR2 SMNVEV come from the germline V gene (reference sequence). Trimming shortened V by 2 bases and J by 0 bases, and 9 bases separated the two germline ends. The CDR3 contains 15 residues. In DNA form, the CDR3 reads TGTGCCAGCAGTTTAGGAGTTTATAGCACAGATACGCAGTATTTT. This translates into CASSLGVYSTDTQYF.

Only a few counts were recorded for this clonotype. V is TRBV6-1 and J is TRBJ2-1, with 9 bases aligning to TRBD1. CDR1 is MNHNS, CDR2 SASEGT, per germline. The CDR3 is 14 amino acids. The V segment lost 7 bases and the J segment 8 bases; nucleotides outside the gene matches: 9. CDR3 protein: CASNPTGGGHEQFF. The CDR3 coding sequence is TGTGCCAGCAACCCCACAGGGGGCGGCCATGAGCAGTTCTTC.

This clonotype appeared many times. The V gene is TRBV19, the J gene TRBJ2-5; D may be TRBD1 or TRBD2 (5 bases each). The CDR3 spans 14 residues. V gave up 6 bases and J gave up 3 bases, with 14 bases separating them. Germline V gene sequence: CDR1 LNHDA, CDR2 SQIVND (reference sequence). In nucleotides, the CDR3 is TGTGCCAGTAGCGGGGCGTCAGGGAAAGAGACCCAGTACTTC. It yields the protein CASSGASGKETQYF. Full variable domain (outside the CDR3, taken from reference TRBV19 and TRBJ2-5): DGGITQSPKYLFRKEGQNVTLSCEQNLNHDAMYWYRQDPGQGLRLIYYSQIVNDFQKGDIAEGYSVSREKKESFPLTVTSAQKNPTAFYLCASSGASGKETQYFGPGTRLLVL.

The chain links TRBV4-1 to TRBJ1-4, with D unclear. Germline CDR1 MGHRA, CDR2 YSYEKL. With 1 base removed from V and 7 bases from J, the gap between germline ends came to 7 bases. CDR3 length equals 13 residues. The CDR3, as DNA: TGCGCCAGCAGCCAAGGAAGCGCTGAAAAACTGTTTTTT. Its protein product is CASSQGSAEKLFF.

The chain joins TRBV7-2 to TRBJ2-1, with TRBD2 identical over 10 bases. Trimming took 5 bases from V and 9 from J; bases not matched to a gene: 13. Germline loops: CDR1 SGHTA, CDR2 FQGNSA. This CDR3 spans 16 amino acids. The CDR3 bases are TGTGCCAGCAGCCCACACGGACTAGCGGTTAATGGTGAGCAGTTCTTC. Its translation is CASSPHGLAVNGEQFF.

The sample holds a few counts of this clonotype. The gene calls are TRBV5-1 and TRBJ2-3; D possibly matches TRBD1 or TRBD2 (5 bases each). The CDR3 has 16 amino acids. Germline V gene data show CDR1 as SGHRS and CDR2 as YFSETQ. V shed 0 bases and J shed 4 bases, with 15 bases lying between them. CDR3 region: CASSLAAGARADTQYF. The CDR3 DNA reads TGCGCCAGCAGCTTGGCGGCGGGCGCCAGGGCAGATACGCAGTATTTT.

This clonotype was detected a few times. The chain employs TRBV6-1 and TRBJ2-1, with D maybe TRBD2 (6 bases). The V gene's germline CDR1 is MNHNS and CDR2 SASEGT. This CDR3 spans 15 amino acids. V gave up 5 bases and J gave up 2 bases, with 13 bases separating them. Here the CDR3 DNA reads TGTGCCAGCAGTCATTTAGCGGAAGCCTACAATGAGCAGTTCTTC. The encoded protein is CASSHLAEAYNEQFF.

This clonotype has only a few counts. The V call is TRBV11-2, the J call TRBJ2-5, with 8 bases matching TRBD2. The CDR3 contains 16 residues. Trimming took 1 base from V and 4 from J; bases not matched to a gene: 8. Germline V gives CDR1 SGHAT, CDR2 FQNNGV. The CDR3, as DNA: TGTGCCAGCAGCTTAGGGTGGCGGGGGGAGTTAGAGACCCAGTACTTC. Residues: CASSLGWRGELETQYF. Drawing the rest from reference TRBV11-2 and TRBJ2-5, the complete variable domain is EAGVAQSPRYKIIEKRQSVAFWCNPISGHATLYWYQQILGQGPKLLIQFQNNGVVDDSQLPKDRFSAERLKGVDSTLKIQPAKLEDSAVYLCASSLGWRGELETQYFGPGTRLLVL.

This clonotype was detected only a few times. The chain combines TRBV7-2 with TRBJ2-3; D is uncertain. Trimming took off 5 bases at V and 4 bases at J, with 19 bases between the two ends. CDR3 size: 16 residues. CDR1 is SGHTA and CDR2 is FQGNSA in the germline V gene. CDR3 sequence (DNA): TGTGCCAGCAGCCCCCACGCTGGCGGCCCCTCAGATACGCAGTATTTT. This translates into CASSPHAGGPSDTQYF.

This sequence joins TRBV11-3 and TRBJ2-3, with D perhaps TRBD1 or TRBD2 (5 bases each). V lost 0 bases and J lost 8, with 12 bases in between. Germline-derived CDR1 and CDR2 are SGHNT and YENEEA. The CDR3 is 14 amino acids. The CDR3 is CASSLDLRGATQYF. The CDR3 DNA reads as TGTGCCAGCAGCTTAGACCTCAGAGGGGCTACGCAGTATTTT.

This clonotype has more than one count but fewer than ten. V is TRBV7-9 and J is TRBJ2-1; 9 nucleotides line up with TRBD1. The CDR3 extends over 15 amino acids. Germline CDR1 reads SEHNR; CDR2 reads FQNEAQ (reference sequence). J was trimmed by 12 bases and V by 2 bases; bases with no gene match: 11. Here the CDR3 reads CASSLSGQGFWGQFF. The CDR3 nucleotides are TGTGCCAGCAGCTTATCGGGACAGGGTTTCTGGGGGCAGTTCTTC.

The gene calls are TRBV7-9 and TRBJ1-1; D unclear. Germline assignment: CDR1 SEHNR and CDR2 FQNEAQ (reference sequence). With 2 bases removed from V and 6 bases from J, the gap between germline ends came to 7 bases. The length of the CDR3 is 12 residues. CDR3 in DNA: TGTGCCAGCAGCTTAACGAGCTCTGAAGCTTTCTTT. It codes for CASSLTSSEAFF. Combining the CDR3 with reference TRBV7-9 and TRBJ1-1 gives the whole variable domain DTGVSQNPRHKITKRGQNVTFRCDPISEHNRLYWYRQTLGQGPEFLTYFQNEAQLEKSRLLSDRFSAERPKGSFSTLEIQRTEQGDSAMYLCASSLTSSEAFFGQGTRLTVV.

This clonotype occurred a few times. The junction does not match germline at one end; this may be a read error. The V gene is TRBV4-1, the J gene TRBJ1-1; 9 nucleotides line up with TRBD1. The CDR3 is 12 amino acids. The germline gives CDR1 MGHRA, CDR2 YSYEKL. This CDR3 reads CASSLQQGAEVF. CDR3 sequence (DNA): TGCGCCAGCAGCCTCCAACAGGGGGCCGAGGTCTTT.

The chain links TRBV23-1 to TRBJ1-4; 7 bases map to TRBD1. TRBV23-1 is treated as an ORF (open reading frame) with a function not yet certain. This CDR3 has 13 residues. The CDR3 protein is CAYPRQGDEKLFF. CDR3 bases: TGCGCGTACCCGAGACAGGGTGACGAAAAACTGTTTTTT.

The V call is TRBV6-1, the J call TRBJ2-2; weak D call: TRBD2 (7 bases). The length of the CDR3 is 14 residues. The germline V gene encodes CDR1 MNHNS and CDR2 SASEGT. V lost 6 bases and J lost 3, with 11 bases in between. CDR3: CASRWEGDTGELFF. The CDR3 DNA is TGTGCCAGCAGATGGGAGGGGGACACCGGGGAGCTGTTTTTT.

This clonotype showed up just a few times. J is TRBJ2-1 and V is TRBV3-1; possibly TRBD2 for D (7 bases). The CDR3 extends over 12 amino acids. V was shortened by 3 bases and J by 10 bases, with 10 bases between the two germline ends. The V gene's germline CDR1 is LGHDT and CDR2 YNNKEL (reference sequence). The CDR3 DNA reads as TGTGCCAGCAGCCATGGCGGGGGCGAGCAGTTCTTC. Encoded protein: CASSHGGGEQFF.

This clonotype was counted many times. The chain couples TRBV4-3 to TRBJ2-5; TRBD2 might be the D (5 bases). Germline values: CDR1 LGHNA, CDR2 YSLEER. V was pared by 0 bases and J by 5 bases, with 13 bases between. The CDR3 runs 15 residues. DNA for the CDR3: TGCGCCAGCAGCCAAGATTCTGGCAGAGGGGAGACCCAGTACTTC. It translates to CASSQDSGRGETQYF.

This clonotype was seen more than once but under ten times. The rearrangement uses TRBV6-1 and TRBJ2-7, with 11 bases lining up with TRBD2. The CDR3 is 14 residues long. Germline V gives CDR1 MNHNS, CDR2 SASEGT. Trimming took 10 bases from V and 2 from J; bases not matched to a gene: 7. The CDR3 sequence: CATKGLAGPYEQYV. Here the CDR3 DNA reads TGTGCCACGAAAGGACTAGCGGGCCCCTACGAGCAGTACGTC.

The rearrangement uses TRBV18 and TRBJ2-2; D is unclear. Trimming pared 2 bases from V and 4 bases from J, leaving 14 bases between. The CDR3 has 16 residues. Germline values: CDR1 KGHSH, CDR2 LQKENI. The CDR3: CASSPRANGFTGELFF. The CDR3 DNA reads TGTGCCAGCTCACCAAGGGCGAATGGTTTCACCGGGGAGCTGTTTTTT.

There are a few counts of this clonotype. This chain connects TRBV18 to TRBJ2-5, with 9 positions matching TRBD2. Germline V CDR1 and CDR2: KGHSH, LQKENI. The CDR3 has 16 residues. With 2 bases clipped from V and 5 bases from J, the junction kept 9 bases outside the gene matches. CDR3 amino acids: CASSPVLAGNWETQYF. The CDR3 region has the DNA TGTGCCAGCTCACCAGTCCTAGCGGGGAATTGGGAGACCCAGTACTTC.

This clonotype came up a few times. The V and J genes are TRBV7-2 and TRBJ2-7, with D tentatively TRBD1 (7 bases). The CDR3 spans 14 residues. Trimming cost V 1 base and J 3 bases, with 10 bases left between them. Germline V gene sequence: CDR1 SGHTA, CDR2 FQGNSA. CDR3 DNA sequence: TGTGCCAGCAGCTTAGTGCAGGGGGGCTACGAGCAGTACGTC. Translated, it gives CASSLVQGGYEQYV.

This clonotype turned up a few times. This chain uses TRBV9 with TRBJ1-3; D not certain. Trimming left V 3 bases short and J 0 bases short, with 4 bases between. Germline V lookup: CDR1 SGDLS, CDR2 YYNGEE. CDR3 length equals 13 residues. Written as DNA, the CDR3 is TGTGCCAGCAGCGGACACTCTGGAAACACCATATATTTT. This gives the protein CASSGHSGNTIYF.

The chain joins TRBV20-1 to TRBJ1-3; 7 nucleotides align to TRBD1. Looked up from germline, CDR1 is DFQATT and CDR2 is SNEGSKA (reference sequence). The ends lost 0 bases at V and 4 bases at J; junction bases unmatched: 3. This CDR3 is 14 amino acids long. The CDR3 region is CSAREGGTGNTIYF. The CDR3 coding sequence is TGCAGTGCTAGAGAAGGGGGCACGGGAAACACCATATATTTT.